The clone carrying this T cell receptor beta chain is a singleton in its sample. Germline V gene data show CDR1 as SGHTA and CDR2 as FQGTGA. V lost 1 base and J lost 5, with 8 bases in between. The CDR3 sequence is 13 residues long. The sample belongs to a study of blood T cell repertoires in COVID-19. Overall study context: COVID-19 samples collected from the United States, Italy and Spain covered acute and convalescent phases. PBMCs, B-cell-depleted T cells, or T cells were the source of the cDNA or gDNA that made up the material.

Sequencing was performed with immunoSEQ multiplex PCR; in TCRdb, only in-frame clones are kept and a portion is missing. This sample has under 95,000 clones, with roughly 86% found just once. The specimen sequenced was peripheral blood. The chain employs TRBV7-3 and TRBJ1-1; the D is unclear. The sequence was obtained from a man aged 40-50 years with acute or convalescent COVID-19. CDR3 sequence: CASSLRRNTEAFF. CDR3 nucleotides: TGTGCCAGCAGCTTAAGGCGGAATACTGAAGCTTTCTTT.